The next 23 T cell receptor beta chains were all read from a single sample in a study of blood T cells in healthy people across ages. Through a sample-barcoded 5' primer and a J-beta primer mix, a second PCR was run for roughly 7 to 12 cycles. Using its own MiXCR run on the 5' RACE reads, TCRdb lists one record per CDR3 protein. The sample carries fewer than 800,000 distinct CDR3 sequences, around 25% recorded once. The same sample was also used in a study of T cells of mothers and their children.

Sequenced sample: blood. The receptors shown here come from a boy younger than 18 in good health.

The rearrangement links TRBV14 to TRBJ2-5; D remains unclear. The CDR3 totals 14 residues. Per the germline V gene, CDR1 is SGHDN and CDR2 is FVKESK. Between the trimmed V and J ends, which lost 0 bases and 6 bases, there was a span of 11 bases. Written as DNA, the CDR3 is TGTGCCAGCAGCCAAGATATGGGTGGGAAGACCCAGTACTTC. Its translation is CASSQDMGGKTQYF. Complete variable domain (other parts from reference TRBV14 and TRBJ2-5): EAGVTQFPSHSVIEKGQTVTLRCDPISGHDNLYWYRRVMGKEIKFLLHFVKESKQDESGMPNNRFLAERTGGTYSTLKVQPAELEDSGVYFCASSQDMGGKTQYFGPGTRLLVL.

The chain recombines TRBV6-1 with TRBJ1-5, with D possibly TRBD1 on 6 matching bases. The CDR3 extends over 13 amino acids. Trimming removed 6 bases from V and 5 bases from J, with 11 bases in between. Germline V gene data show CDR1 as MNHNS and CDR2 as SASEGT. Here the CDR3 reads CASSVRGDQPQHF. Here the CDR3 DNA reads TGTGCCAGCAGCGTCAGGGGAGATCAGCCCCAGCATTTT.

In its sample, this clonotype was seen a few times. The chain recombines TRBV29-1 with TRBJ1-5; TRBD1 might be the D (5 bases). The length of the CDR3 is 13 residues. The V end was cut by 3 bases, the J end by 1 base, with 7 bases between. CDR1 is SQVTM, CDR2 ANQGSEA, per germline. The CDR3: CSVDQGSNQPQHF. CDR3 nucleotide sequence: TGCAGCGTTGATCAGGGAAGCAATCAGCCCCAGCATTTT.

The CDR3 region is CATSRAGGPNSPLHF. The CDR3 DNA reads as TGTGCCACCAGCAGAGCAGGGGGTCCGAATTCACCCCTCCACTTT. This chain connects TRBV15 to TRBJ1-6, with 7 bases aligning to TRBD1. V trimming: 1 base; J trimming: 7 bases; junction bases outside the gene matches: 4. CDR1 and CDR2 (germline): LNHNV, YYDKDF (reference sequence). The CDR3 runs to 15 residues.

The chain combines TRBV2 with TRBJ1-4; D uncertain. This CDR3 contains 13 residues. Germline V gene data show CDR1 as SNHLY and CDR2 as FYNNEI. Trimming removed 4 bases at V and 14 bases at J, with 17 bases between. CDR3 sequence (DNA): TGTGCCAGCAGTGGGGAGTTGCGGCAAGGGCTGTTTTTT. Its protein is CASSGELRQGLFF. Looking up the rest from reference TRBV2 and TRBJ1-4 gives the full variable domain: EPEVTQTPSHQVTQMGQEVILRCVPISNHLYFYWYRQILGQKVEFLVSFYNNEISEKSEIFDDQFSVERPDGSNFTLKIRSTKLEDSAMYFCASSGELRQGLFFGSGTQLSVL.

The chain couples TRBV15 to TRBJ2-2, with 9 bases lining up with TRBD2. Germline lookup yields CDR1 LNHNV and CDR2 YYDKDF (reference sequence). The CDR3 covers 16 residues. After removal of 1 base from V and 6 bases from J, the junction contained 6 bases not matched to a gene. CDR3 DNA: TGTGCCACCAGCAGAGCTCGCGGGGGGGCCGCCGGGGAGCTGTTTTTT. It specifies CATSRARGGAAGELFF.

The rearrangement links TRBV7-2 to TRBJ2-1; D unresolved. The end of the DNA fits TRBJ2-5 better, so the J call may be wrong. Looked up from germline, CDR1 is SGHTA and CDR2 is FQGNSA. CDR3 size: 16 residues. The CDR3 DNA follows: TGTGCCAGCAGCCATCAGTACGTGGGCCCCTGGGAGACCCAGTACTTC. Its translation: CASSHQYVGPWETQYF.

This clonotype turned up a few times. This rearrangement joins TRBV6-2 or TRBV6-3 to TRBJ2-1; TRBD1 agrees at 9 bases. Germline loops: CDR1 MNHEY, CDR2 SVGEGT. The V segment lost 5 bases and the J segment 10 bases; nucleotides outside the gene matches: 6. The CDR3 is 13 residues long. The CDR3 protein is CASSKQGAGEQFF. CDR3 nucleotides: TGTGCCAGCAGTAAACAGGGGGCAGGCGAGCAGTTCTTC.

This clonotype was recorded a few times. This sequence joins TRBV7-9 and TRBJ1-1; 11 bases agree with TRBD1. CDR3 length: 17 residues. J gave up 1 base and V 5 bases, and 9 bases lay outside the gene matches. Germline assignment: CDR1 SEHNR and CDR2 FQNEAQ (reference sequence). CDR3: CASSRTGGGEPNTEAFF. CDR3 bases: TGTGCCAGCAGCCGGACAGGGGGCGGCGAACCGAACACTGAAGCTTTCTTT.

V usage is TRBV7-2 and J usage is TRBJ2-5; no clear D gene. V gave up 2 bases and J gave up 4 bases, with 14 bases separating them. The length of the CDR3 is 15 residues. Germline V lookup: CDR1 SGHTA, CDR2 FQGNSA. CDR3 amino acids: CASSLRSDPRETQYF. The CDR3, as DNA: TGTGCCAGCAGCTTAAGAAGCGACCCGAGAGAGACCCAGTACTTC. Full variable domain (outside the CDR3, taken from reference TRBV7-2 and TRBJ2-5): GAGVSQSPSNKVTEKGKDVELRCDPISGHTALYWYRQSLGQGLEFLIYFQGNSAPDKSGLPSDRFSAERTGGSVSTLTIQRTQQEDSAVYLCASSLRSDPRETQYFGPGTRLLVL.

The chain uses TRBV29-1 and TRBJ1-1, with D unclear. The CDR3 loop spans 13 amino acids. Germline V lookup: CDR1 SQVTM, CDR2 ANQGSEA. V gave up 4 bases and J gave up 8 bases, with 17 bases separating them. The CDR3 sequence is CSVVERGGTEAFF. The CDR3 DNA sequence: TGCAGCGTTGTGGAGCGGGGTGGAACCGAAGCTTTCTTT.

The DNA for the CDR3 is TGTGCCAGCAGCCCATCGGGTTTCGCGCCTAACTATGGCTACACCTTC. Residues: CASSPSGFAPNYGYTF. The rearrangement uses TRBV12-3 or TRBV12-4 and TRBJ1-2, with no clear D. V lost 6 bases and J 0 bases, leaving 17 bases between the germline ends. The CDR3 runs 16 residues.

The V gene is TRBV4-1, the J gene TRBJ2-7; either TRBD1 or TRBD2 may fit D (6 bases each). V was pared by 0 bases and J by 0 bases, with 12 bases between. Germline V CDR1 and CDR2: MGHRA, YSYEKL. This CDR3 is 16 amino acids long. Here the CDR3 DNA reads TGCGCCAGCAGCCAAGAGGGGGGCCGCAGCTCCTACGAGCAGTACTTC. Protein product: CASSQEGGRSSYEQYF.

This clonotype was seen more than once but under ten times. This CDR3 is CASGKGANYGYTF. For the CDR3, the DNA is TGTGCCAGCGGCAAGGGGGCCAACTATGGCTACACCTTC. The gene calls are TRBV6-6 and TRBJ1-2; TRBD1 matches 7 bases. This CDR3 spans 13 amino acids. V lost 8 bases to trimming and J lost 2 bases; unmatched junction nucleotides: 5. The germline V gene encodes CDR1 MNHNY and CDR2 SVGAGI (reference sequence).

V is TRBV28 and J is TRBJ2-4; the match to TRBD1 covers 7 bases. TRBJ2-7 explains the end of the DNA better; the J call may be wrong. Looked up from germline, CDR1 is MDHEN and CDR2 is SYDVKM. This CDR3 has 15 amino acids. The CDR3 protein is CASSLDRSRYYEQYF. CDR3 DNA sequence: TGTGCCAGCAGTTTGGACAGGTCGAGATACTACGAGCAGTACTTC.

CDR3 bases: TGTGCCAGCTCACCACCCAACAACCCGGGGCCCAACTATGGCTACACCTTC. As protein: CASSPPNNPGPNYGYTF. The V gene is TRBV18, the J gene TRBJ1-2; TRBD1 is a possible D gene (5 bases). With 0 bases removed from V and 2 bases from J, the gap between germline ends came to 16 bases. Germline V lookup: CDR1 KGHSH, CDR2 LQKENI. This CDR3 has 17 residues.

Only a few counts were recorded for this clonotype. This chain joins TRBV7-2 and TRBJ1-2, with 8 nucleotides matching TRBD1. V was clipped by 1 base and J by 7 bases; unmatched bases: 14. There are 17 residues in the CDR3. Germline V CDR1 and CDR2: SGHTA, FQGNSA. The chain's CDR3 is CASSLVAGGQGAFGYTF. For the CDR3, the DNA is TGTGCCAGCAGCTTAGTTGCGGGGGGGCAGGGGGCTTTTGGCTACACCTTC.

The chain couples TRBV28 to TRBJ1-1, with D maybe TRBD1 (6 bases). The V end was cut by 10 bases, the J end by 6 bases, with 12 bases between. There are 11 residues in the CDR3. Germline V gene lookup returns CDR1 MDHEN and CDR2 SYDVKM. CDR3 protein: CATHRGPEAFF. In DNA, the CDR3 is TGTGCCACCCACCGGGGGCCTGAAGCTTTCTTT.

There are a few counts of this clonotype. The rearrangement joins TRBV20-1 to TRBJ2-3; 10 bases align to TRBD1. CDR1 is DFQATT and CDR2 is SNEGSKA in the germline V gene (reference sequence). The CDR3 has 15 amino acids. V was pared by 3 bases and J by 5 bases, with 8 bases of the junction left unmatched. The CDR3 DNA follows: TGCAGTGCTAGGACCGGGACAGGGGCAGGAGATACGCAGTATTTT. It specifies CSARTGTGAGDTQYF.

This clonotype was detected a few times. This chain joins TRBV29-1 and TRBJ2-5, with TRBD1 matching over 9 bases. Near its end, the DNA agrees better with TRBJ2-7, so the J call may be wrong. The CDR3 covers 13 residues. CDR1 and CDR2 (germline): SQVTM, ANQGSEA. CDR3 region: CSVTRDRAYEQYF. CDR3 bases: TGCAGCGTTACCCGGGACAGGGCTTACGAGCAGTACTTC.

The chain is built from TRBV4-2 and TRBJ2-3; 14 bases fit TRBD2. V was pared by 1 base and J by 2 bases, with 5 bases of the junction left unmatched. In germline, CDR1 is LGHNA, CDR2 YNFKEQ. There are 18 residues in the CDR3. DNA for the CDR3: TGTGCCAGCAGCCAAGGAGGACTAGCGGGGGGTCTCACAGATACGCAGTATTTT. Protein sequence: CASSQGGLAGGLTDTQYF.

This clonotype showed up just a few times. V gene TRBV20-1 combines with J gene TRBJ2-4, with a possible D match to TRBD1 (7 bases). Germline CDR1 reads DFQATT; CDR2 reads SNEGSKA (reference sequence). The CDR3 is 13 residues long. V lost 6 bases to trimming and J lost 5 bases, with 14 bases between them. The CDR3 sequence: CSALAGTENIQYF. CDR3 nucleotide sequence: TGCAGTGCACTAGCCGGGACAGAAAACATTCAGTACTTC.

The chain recombines TRBV29-1 with TRBJ1-1; a weak D match, TRBD1 (5 bases). V lost 1 base to trimming and J lost 1 base, with 13 bases between them. Germline CDR1 SQVTM, CDR2 ANQGSEA. This CDR3 is built from 15 residues. The CDR3 DNA is TGCAGCGTTGAAGGGGGCGCAGAAGGGAACACTGAAGCTTTCTTT. Its protein product is CSVEGGAEGNTEAFF. Variable domain in full (rest from reference TRBV29-1 and TRBJ1-1): SAVISQKPSRDICQRGTSLTIQCQVDSQVTMMFWYRQQPGQSLTLIATANQGSEATYESGFVIDKFPISRPNLTFSTLTVSNMSPEDSSIYLCSVEGGAEGNTEAFFGQGTRLTVV.